This T cell receptor (beta chain) was identified during a study of cytomegalovirus exposure and HLA in healthy donors. General study findings and limits: Versus the approximately 700-donor mean, an Asian-associated ancestry cluster reportedly showed fewer N-insertions in a later analysis.

A single count supports this clone. Its specificity is not known. As for the donors, each was a healthy bone marrow donor. Unrecorded immune exposures were likely, despite nominal health at sampling. PCR involved 60 Vbeta and 13 Jbeta primers. Clones were read by immunoSEQ multiplex PCR, and TCRdb kept only the in-frame ones, dropping some. Seen here are around 180,000 clones, 70% to 80% observed once, and the top ten hold 2% to 2.5%. Sequences were obtained from PBMCs. This sequence was found in a man aged 55 to 69 in good health and CMV-seronegative.

The CDR3 here is CASSWGTASEQYF. DNA of the CDR3: TGTGCCAGCAGCTGGGGGACAGCCTCCGAGCAGTACTTC. The rearrangement joins TRBV7-9 to TRBJ2-7, with 7 positions matching TRBD1. The CDR3 is 13 amino acids. V shed 4 bases, J shed 6 bases, and the junction held 6 bases outside the gene matches. In germline, CDR1 is SEHNR, CDR2 FQNEAQ (reference sequence).